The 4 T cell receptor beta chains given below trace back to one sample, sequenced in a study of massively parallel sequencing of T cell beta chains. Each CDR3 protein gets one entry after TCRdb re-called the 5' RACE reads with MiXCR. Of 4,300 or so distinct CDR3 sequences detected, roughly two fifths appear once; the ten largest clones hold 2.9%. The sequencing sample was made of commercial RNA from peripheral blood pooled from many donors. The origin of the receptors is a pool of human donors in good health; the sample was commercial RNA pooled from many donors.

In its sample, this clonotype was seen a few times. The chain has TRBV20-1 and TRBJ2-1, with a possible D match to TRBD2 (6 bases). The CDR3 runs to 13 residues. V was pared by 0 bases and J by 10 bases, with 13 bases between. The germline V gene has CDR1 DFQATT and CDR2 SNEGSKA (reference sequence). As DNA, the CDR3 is TGCAGTGCTAGAGATTACCGGGAGCGGGAGCAGTTCTTC. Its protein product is CSARDYREREQFF.

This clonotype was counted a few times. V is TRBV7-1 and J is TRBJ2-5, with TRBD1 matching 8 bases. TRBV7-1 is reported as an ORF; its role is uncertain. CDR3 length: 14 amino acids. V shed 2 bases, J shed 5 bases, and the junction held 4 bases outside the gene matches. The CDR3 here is CASSSRTGLETQYF. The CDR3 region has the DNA TGTGCCAGCAGCTCACGGACAGGGCTGGAGACCCAGTACTTC.

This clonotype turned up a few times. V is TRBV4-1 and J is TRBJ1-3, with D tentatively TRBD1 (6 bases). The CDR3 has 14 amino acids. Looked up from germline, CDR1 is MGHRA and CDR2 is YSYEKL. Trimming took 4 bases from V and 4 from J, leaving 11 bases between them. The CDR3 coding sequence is TGCGCCAGCAGCCCACAGGGATCCGGAAACACCATATATTTT. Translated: CASSPQGSGNTIYF.

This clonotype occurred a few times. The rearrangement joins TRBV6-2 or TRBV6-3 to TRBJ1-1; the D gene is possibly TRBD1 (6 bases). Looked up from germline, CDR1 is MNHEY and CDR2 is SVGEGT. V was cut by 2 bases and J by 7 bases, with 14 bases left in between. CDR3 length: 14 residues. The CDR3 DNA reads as TGTGCCAGCAGTTACGGGGGGGGGCTCGGTGAAGCTTTCTTT. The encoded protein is CASSYGGGLGEAFF.